This TCR beta chain stems from a study of control samples from healthy donors and cancer patients. Germline values: CDR1 LNHDA, CDR2 SQIVND (reference sequence). Trimming removed 6 bases from V and 7 bases from J, with 16 bases in between. The CDR3 loop spans 14 amino acids. TCRdb keeps only in-frame clones here, not all; method: immunoSEQ multiplex PCR. The data contain over 150,000 clones, 96% of them singletons. As concerns this clone: At the DNA level, this CDR3 is encoded by other sequences in the same sample as well.

V usage is TRBV19 and J usage is TRBJ1-5; TRBD1 is a possible D gene (6 bases). This sequence originates from a woman under 40 in good health. Sequenced input: blood. The CDR3 DNA sequence: TGTGCCAGTAGCGTACAGGGAAGTGGGCAGCCCCAGCATTTT. Protein product: CASSVQGSGQPQHF.